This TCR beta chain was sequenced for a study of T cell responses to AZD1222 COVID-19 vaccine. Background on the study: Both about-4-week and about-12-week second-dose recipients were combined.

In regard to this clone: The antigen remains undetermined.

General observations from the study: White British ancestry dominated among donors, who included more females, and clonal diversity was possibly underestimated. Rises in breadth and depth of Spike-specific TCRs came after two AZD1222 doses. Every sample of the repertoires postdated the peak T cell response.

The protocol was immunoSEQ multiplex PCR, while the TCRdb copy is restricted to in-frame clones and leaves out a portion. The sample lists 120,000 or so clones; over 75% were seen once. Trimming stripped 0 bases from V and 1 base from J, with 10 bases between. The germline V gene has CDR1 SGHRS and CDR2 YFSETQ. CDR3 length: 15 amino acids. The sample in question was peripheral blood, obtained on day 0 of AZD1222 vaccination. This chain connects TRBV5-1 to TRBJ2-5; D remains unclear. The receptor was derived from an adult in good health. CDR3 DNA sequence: TGCGCCAGCAGCTTGGCCGCGCCTACCCAAGAGACCCAGTACTTC. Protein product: CASSLAAPTQETQYF.